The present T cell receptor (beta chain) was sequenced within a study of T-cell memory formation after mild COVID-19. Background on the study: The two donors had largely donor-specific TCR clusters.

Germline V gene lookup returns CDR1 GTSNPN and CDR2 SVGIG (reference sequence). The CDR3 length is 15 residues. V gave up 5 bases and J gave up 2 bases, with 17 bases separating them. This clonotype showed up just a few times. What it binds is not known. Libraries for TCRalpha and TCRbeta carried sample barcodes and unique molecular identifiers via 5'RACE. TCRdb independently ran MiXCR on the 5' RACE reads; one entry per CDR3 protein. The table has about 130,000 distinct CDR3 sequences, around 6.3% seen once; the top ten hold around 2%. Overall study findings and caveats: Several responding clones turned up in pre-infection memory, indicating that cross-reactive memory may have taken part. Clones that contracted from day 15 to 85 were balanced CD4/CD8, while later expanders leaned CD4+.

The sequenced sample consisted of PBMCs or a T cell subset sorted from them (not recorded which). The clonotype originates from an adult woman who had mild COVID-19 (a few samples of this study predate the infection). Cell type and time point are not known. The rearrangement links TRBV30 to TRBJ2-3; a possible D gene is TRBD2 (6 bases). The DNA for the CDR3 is TGTGCCTGGTCTCGCGGGGCGATACTCACAGATACGCAGTATTTT. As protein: CAWSRGAILTDTQYF.